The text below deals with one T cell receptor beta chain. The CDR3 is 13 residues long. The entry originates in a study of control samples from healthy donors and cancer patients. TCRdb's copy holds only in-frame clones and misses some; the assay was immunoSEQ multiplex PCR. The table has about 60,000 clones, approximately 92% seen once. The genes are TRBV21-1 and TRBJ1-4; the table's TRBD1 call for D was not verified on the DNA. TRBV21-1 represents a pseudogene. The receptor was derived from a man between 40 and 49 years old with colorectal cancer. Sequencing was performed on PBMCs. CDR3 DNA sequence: TGTGCCAGAAAGGGGGATACTAATGAAAAACTGTTTTTT. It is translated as CARKGDTNEKLFF.